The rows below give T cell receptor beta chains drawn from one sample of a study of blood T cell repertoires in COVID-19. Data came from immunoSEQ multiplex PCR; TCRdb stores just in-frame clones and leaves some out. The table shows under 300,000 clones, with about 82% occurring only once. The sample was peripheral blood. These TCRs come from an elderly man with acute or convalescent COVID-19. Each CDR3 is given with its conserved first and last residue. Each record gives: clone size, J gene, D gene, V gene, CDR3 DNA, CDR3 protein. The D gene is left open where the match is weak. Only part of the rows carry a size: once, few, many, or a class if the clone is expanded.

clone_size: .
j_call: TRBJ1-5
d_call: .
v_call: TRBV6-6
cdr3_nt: TGTGCCAGCAGCCTTCTCCCTAATCAGCCCCAGCATTTT
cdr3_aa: CASSLLPNQPQHF

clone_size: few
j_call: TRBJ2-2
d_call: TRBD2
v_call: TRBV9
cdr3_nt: TGTGCCAGCAGCGCCAAAGGACTAGCGGGAGGTACCGGGGAGCTGTTTTTT
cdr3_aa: CASSAKGLAGGTGELFF

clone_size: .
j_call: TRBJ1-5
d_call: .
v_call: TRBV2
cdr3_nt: TGTGCCAGCAGAGACAGGACGATTCAGCCCCAGCATTTT
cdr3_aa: CASRDRTIQPQHF

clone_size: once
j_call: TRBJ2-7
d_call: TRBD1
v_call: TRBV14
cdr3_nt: TGTGCCAGCAGCTACCGGGACAGGGACCACGAGCAGTACTTC
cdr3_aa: CASSYRDRDHEQYF

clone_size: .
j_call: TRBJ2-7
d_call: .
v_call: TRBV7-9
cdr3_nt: TGTGCCAGCAGCTCCGGTGGGAGCATCTACGAGCAGTACTTC
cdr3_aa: CASSSGGSIYEQYF

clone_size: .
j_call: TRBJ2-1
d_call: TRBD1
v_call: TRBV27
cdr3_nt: TGTGCCAGCAGTTTACCCACAGGGGGCCCGTTCTTC
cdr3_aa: CASSLPTGGPFF

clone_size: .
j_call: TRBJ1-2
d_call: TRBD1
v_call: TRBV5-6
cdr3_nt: TGTGCCAGCAGCTTAGAGACAGGGTGGAACTATGGCTACACCTTC
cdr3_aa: CASSLETGWNYGYTF

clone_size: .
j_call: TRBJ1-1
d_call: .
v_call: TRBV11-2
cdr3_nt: TGTGCCAGCAGCTTCCGCAGGACTCCTCTGAACACTGAAGCTTTCTTT
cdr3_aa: CASSFRRTPLNTEAFF

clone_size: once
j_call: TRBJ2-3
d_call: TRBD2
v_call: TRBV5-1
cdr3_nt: TGCGCCAGCAGCTTCGCGGGGGGGGTCACAGATACGCAGTATTTT
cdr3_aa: CASSFAGGVTDTQYF

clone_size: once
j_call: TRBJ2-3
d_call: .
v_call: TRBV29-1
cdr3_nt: TGCAGCGTTCGGTGGCTAGCCGGGAATACGCAGTATTTT
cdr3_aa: CSVRWLAGNTQYF

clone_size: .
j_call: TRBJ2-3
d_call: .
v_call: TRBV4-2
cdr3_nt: TGTGCCAGCAGCCAAGAGCCTATCACAGATACGCAGTATTTT
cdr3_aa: CASSQEPITDTQYF

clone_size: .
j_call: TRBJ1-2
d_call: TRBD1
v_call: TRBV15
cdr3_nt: TGTGCCACCAGCATGGACAGGGGCTATGGCTACACCTTC
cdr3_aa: CATSMDRGYGYTF

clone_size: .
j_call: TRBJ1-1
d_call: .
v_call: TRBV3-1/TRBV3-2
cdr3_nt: TGTGCCAGCAGCCAAGATGGGACGGGACTGAGGAACACTGAAGCTTTCTTT
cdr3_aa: CASSQDGTGLRNTEAFF

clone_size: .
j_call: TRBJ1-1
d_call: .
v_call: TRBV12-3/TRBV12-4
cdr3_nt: TGTGCCAGCAGTCCGGCGGTTAGCACTGAAGCTTTCTTT
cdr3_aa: CASSPAVSTEAFF

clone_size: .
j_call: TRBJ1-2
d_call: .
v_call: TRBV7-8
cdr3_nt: TGTGCCAGCAGCTTAGCGCCACAGAACTATGGCTACACCTTC
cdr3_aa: CASSLAPQNYGYTF

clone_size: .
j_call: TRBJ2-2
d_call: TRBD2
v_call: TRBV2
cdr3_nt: TGTGCCAGCAGTGTGGTTCTAGCGGGAGTAGGGGGGGAGCTGTTTTTT
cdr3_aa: CASSVVLAGVGGELFF

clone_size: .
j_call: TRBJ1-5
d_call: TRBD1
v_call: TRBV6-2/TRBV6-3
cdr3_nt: TGTGCCAGCAGTTCCCGGGACAGCTCAAGCAATCAGCCCCAGCATTTT
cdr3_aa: CASSSRDSSSNQPQHF

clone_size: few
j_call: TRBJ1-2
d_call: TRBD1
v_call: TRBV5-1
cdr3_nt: TGCGCCAGCAGCACCGGGACAGGGGTCGATGGCTACACCTTC
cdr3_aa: CASSTGTGVDGYTF

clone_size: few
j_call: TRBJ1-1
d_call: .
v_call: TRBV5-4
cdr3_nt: TGTGCCAGCAGCTTGGGTCAGGAACCGCTCGCTGAAGCTTTCTTT
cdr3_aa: CASSLGQEPLAEAFF

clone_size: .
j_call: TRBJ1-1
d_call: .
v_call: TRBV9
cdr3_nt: TGTGCCAGCAGCCCAGGACAGATGAACACTGAAGCTTTCTTT
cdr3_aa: CASSPGQMNTEAFF

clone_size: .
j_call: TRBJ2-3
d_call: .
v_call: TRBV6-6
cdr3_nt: TGTGCCAGCAGAGACGTCGGTGGAGGCCCCGCAGATACGCAGTATTTT
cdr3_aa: CASRDVGGGPADTQYF

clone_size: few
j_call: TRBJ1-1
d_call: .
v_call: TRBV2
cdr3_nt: TGTGCCAGCAGCGCCCAGCGGCTAATAAACACTGAAGCTTTCTTT
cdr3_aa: CASSAQRLINTEAFF

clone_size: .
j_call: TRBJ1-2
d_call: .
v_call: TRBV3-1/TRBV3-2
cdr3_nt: TGTGCCAGCAGCCAACAGGGGAACTATGGCTACACCTTC
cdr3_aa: CASSQQGNYGYTF

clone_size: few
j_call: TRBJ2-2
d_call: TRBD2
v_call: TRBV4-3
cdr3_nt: TGCGCCAGCAGCCAGGCGACTAGCGGGGGACCGAACACCGGGGAGCTGTTTTTT
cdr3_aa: CASSQATSGGPNTGELFF

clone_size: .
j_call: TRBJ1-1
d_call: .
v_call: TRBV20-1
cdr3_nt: TGCAGTGCTAGTGGGGGGGGACTTCTAACTGAAGCTTTCTTT
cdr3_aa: CSASGGGLLTEAFF

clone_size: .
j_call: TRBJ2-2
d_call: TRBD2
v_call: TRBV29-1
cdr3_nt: TGCAGCGTTGGAACTAGCGGGAGGGTCGTAGGGGAGCTGTTTTTT
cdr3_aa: CSVGTSGRVVGELFF

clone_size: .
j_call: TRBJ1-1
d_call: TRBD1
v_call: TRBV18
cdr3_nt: TGTGCCAGCTCACCACTTCCTGGCGGGACAGGTTTGAACACTGAAGCTTTCTTT
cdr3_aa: CASSPLPGGTGLNTEAFF

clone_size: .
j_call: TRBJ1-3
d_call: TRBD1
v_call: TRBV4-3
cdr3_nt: TGCGCCAGCAGCTCGGGACAGGCTTCTGGAAACACCATATATTTT
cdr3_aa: CASSSGQASGNTIYF

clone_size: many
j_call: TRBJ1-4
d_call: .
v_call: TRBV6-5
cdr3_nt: TGTGCCAGCATGTTAGGGGTAGATTATGAAAAACTGTTTTTT
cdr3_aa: CASMLGVDYEKLFF

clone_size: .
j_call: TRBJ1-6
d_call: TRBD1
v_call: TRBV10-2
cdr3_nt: TGCGCCAGCAGTATCGGAGGCAGGGGGAGGAATTCACCCCTCCACTTT
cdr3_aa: CASSIGGRGRNSPLHF

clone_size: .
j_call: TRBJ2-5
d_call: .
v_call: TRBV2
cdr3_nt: TGTGCCAGCAGTTCAAACAGGGTCACCGGGGAGAAGACCCAGTACTTC
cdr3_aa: CASSSNRVTGEKTQYF

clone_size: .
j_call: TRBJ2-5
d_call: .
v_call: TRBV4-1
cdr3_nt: TGCGCCAGCAGCCAAAGGGGGGGGGCAGGGCGAGAGACCCAGTACTTC
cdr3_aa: CASSQRGGAGRETQYF

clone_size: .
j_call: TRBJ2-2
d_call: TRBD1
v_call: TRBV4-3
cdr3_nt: TGCGCCAGCAGCCGGACGGGACAGGCCTCGAACACCGGGGAGCTGTTTTTT
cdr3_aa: CASSRTGQASNTGELFF

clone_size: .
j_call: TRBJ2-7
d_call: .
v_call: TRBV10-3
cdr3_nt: TGTGCCATCCGGGGCGGGGTCGACGAGCAGTACTTC
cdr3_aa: CAIRGGVDEQYF

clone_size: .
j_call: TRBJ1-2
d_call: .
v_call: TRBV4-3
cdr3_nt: TGCGCCAGCAGCCAAGTTCTAGGAGGCCGGGGCTACACCTTC
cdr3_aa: CASSQVLGGRGYTF

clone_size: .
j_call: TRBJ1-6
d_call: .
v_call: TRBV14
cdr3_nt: TGTGCCAGCAGCCAAAACCCCCGGGCACCCCTCCACTTT
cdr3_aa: CASSQNPRAPLHF

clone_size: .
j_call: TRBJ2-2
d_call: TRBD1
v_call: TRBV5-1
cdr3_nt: TGCGCCAGCAGCAGGAGGACAGGGGGTACCGGGGAGCTGTTTTTT
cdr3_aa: CASSRRTGGTGELFF

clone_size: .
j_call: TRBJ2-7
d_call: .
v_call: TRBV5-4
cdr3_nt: TGTGCCAGCAGCTTAACCCCGGGACATAACGAGCAGTACTTC
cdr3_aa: CASSLTPGHNEQYF

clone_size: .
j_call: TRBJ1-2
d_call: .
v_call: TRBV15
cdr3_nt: TGTGCCACCAGCAGAGATCATCAGGGCGGCTACACCTTC
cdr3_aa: CATSRDHQGGYTF

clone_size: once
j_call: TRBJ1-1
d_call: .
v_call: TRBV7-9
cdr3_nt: TGTGCCAGCAGCTCTAGCGCCACTGAAGCTTTCTTT
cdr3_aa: CASSSSATEAFF

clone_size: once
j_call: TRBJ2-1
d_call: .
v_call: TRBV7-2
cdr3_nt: TGTGCCAGCAGCCCCCCCCTGCGGGTAGAGCAGTTCTTC
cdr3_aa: CASSPPLRVEQFF

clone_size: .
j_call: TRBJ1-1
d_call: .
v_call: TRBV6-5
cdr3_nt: TGTGCCAGCAGTTACTCAGGGGGGGTGAACACTGAAGCTTTCTTT
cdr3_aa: CASSYSGGVNTEAFF

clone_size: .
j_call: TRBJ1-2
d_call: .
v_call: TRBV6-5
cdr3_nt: TGTGCCAGCAGGGAGACAGCTAACTATGGCTACACCTTC
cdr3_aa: CASRETANYGYTF

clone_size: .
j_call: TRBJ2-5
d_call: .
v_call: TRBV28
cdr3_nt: TGTGCCAGCAAGGGGCTAGCGAGGGAGACCCAGTACTTC
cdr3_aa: CASKGLARETQYF

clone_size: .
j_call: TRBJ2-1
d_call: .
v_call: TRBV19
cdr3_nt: TGTGCCAGTAGTGCTGCTCGTGGCCCCACCTACAATGAGCAGTTCTTC
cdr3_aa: CASSAARGPTYNEQFF

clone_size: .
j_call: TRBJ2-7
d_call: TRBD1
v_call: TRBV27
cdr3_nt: TGTGCCGCTTACCGGGACAGGCCCAGCTCCTACGAGCAGTACTTC
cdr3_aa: CAAYRDRPSSYEQYF

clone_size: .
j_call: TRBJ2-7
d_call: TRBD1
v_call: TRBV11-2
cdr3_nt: TGTGCCAGCAGCTTAGGATCAGGACAGGGCTACAACGAGCAGTACTTC
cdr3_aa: CASSLGSGQGYNEQYF

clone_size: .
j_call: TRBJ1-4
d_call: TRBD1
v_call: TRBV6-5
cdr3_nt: TGTGCCAGCAGTTCCACAGACAGGGGTAATGAAAAACTGTTTTTT
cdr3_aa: CASSSTDRGNEKLFF

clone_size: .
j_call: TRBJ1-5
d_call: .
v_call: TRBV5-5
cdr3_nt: TGTGCCAGCAGCTTGTTTAGCCTGAGCAATCAGCCCCAGCATTTT
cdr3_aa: CASSLFSLSNQPQHF

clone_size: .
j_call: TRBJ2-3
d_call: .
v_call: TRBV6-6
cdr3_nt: TGTGCCAGCAGTTACCAGGGGAGTAGCACAGATACGCAGTATTTT
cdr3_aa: CASSYQGSSTDTQYF

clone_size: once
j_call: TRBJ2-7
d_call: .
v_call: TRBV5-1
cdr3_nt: TGCGCCAGCAGCTTAAACCGAGGATCCTACGAGCAGTACTTC
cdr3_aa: CASSLNRGSYEQYF

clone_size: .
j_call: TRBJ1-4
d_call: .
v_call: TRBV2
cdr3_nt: TGTGCCAGCAACGGGGGATCGGCTGAAAAACTGTTTTTT
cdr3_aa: CASNGGSAEKLFF

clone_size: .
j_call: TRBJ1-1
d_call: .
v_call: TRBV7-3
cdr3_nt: TGTGCCAGCAGCTTAGGGGGAGGTGACACTGAAGCTTTCTTT
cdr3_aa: CASSLGGGDTEAFF

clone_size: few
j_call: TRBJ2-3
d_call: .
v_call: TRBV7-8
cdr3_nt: TGTGCCAGCAGCTTAGCTCGAACTAGAAGTGGCACAGATACGCAGTATTTT
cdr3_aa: CASSLARTRSGTDTQYF

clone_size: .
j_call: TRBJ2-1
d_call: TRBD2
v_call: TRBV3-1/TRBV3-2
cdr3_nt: TGTGCCAGCAGCCAAGGCGGGGGGTTAACCAATGAGCAGTTCTTC
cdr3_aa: CASSQGGGLTNEQFF